These 23 T cell receptor beta chains share one sample of origin, sequenced in a study of cytomegalovirus exposure and HLA in healthy donors. Clones were sequenced by immunoSEQ multiplex PCR, and TCRdb holds only the in-frame ones, with some missing. The profile covers 150,000 to 200,000 clones, with 85% appearing a single time and 2% to 2.5% taken by the ten largest. Sequencing was done on a sample of PBMCs. All receptors derive from a man aged 25 to 40 in good health and CMV-seropositive.

J is TRBJ2-6 and V is TRBV27; D perhaps matches TRBD2 (5 bases). The CDR3 is made up of 15 amino acids. Germline values: CDR1 MNHEY, CDR2 SMNVEV (reference sequence). With 5 bases removed from V and 4 bases from J, the gap between germline ends came to 12 bases. DNA for the CDR3: TGTGCCAGCAGTACCGGGGTAGACGGGGCCAACGTCCTGACTTTC. Its translation: CASSTGVDGANVLTF.

The CDR3 DNA is TGTGCCAGCAGCCACAGGGGAATGCGAGAGACCCAGTACTTC. This translates into CASSHRGMRETQYF. The chain combines TRBV7-6 with TRBJ2-5; TRBD1 aligns across 7 bases. The CDR3 has 14 amino acids. V gave up 5 bases and J gave up 4 bases; unmatched junction bases: 7. Germline CDR1 is SGHVS and CDR2 is FNYEAQ.

V usage is TRBV6-5 and J usage is TRBJ1-2; 7 bases fit TRBD1. The CDR3 has 14 residues. V lost 2 bases, J lost 6 bases, and 6 bases stayed unmatched. Germline-derived CDR1 and CDR2 are MNHEY and SVGAGI. CDR3 DNA sequence: TGTGCCAGCAGTTACACGGACAGGAGGGATGGCTACACCTTC. It encodes CASSYTDRRDGYTF.

The chain links TRBV7-2 to TRBJ2-7; D is perhaps TRBD2 (5 bases). The germline V and J ends were trimmed by 3 bases and 6 bases, with 15 bases remaining between them. This CDR3 has 14 amino acids. The germline V gene has CDR1 SGHTA and CDR2 FQGNSA. The CDR3 loop reads CASSFQPRAREQYF. The CDR3 nucleotides read TGTGCCAGCAGCTTCCAACCGCGGGCTCGCGAGCAGTACTTC.

The chain combines TRBV5-4 with TRBJ2-7, with D possibly TRBD2 on 6 matching bases. Trimming took off 1 base at V and 6 bases at J, with 14 bases between the two ends. Germline CDR1 is SGHNT and CDR2 is YYREEE (reference sequence). The CDR3 is made up of 14 amino acids. CDR3 nucleotide sequence: TGTGCCAGCAGCTTGACGGGGACTGCTCGCGAGCAGTACTTC. Residues: CASSLTGTAREQYF.

This clone was seen just once. The chain carries TRBV7-9 and TRBJ2-7; D ambiguous. This CDR3 has 15 amino acids. Germline V gives CDR1 SEHNR, CDR2 FQNEAQ (reference sequence). V dropped 5 bases and J dropped 2 bases, with 16 bases sitting between them. This CDR3 reads CASSPPSRSAYEQYF. The CDR3 DNA reads TGTGCCAGCAGCCCCCCAAGCAGGTCCGCCTACGAGCAGTACTTC.

The chain carries TRBV11-3 and TRBJ2-5, with 9 bases identical to TRBD2. The CDR3 extends over 13 amino acids. Germline CDR1 SGHNT, CDR2 YENEEA. V shed 5 bases, J shed 9 bases, and the junction held 7 bases outside the gene matches. DNA of the CDR3: TGTGCCAGCAGCGTCGAGGCGGGGGGGGCCCAGTACTTC. This gives the protein CASSVEAGGAQYF.

The genes are TRBV10-2 and TRBJ2-2; D call uncertain. V was clipped by 3 bases and J by 3 bases, with 8 bases between them. The CDR3 length is 14 residues. Germline-derived CDR1 and CDR2 are WSHSY and SAAADI. The CDR3 sequence: CASSESRYTGELFF. CDR3 nucleotides: TGCGCCAGCAGTGAATCCAGGTACACCGGGGAGCTGTTTTTT.

V is TRBV29-1 and J is TRBJ1-1, with a tentative D call TRBD1 (5 bases). CDR1 SQVTM and CDR2 ANQGSEA come from the germline V gene. The CDR3 has 13 amino acids. Trimming cost V 3 bases and J 7 bases, with 15 bases left between them. CDR3 in amino acids: CSVEMGQVYEAFF. The DNA of the CDR3 is TGCAGCGTTGAGATGGGGCAGGTCTATGAAGCTTTCTTT.

This chain links TRBV19 with TRBJ1-1; possible D gene TRBD1, 5 bases. Trimming left V 2 bases short and J 5 bases short, with 9 bases between. Per germline, CDR1 LNHDA and CDR2 SQIVND (reference sequence). This CDR3 spans 13 amino acids. The CDR3 nucleotides read TGTGCCAGTAGTATATACAGGAAAACTGAAGCTTTCTTT. Residues: CASSIYRKTEAFF. Filled out from reference TRBV19 and TRBJ1-1, the complete variable domain reads DGGITQSPKYLFRKEGQNVTLSCEQNLNHDAMYWYRQDPGQGLRLIYYSQIVNDFQKGDIAEGYSVSREKKESFPLTVTSAQKNPTAFYLCASSIYRKTEAFFGQGTRLTVV.

The chain employs TRBV4-3 and TRBJ2-7; D call uncertain. In germline, CDR1 is LGHNA, CDR2 YSLEER. This CDR3 has 13 amino acids. V was shortened by 1 base and J by 5 bases, with 9 bases between the two germline ends. This CDR3 is CASSQVLAHEQYF. The CDR3 DNA is TGCGCCAGCAGCCAAGTTTTAGCCCACGAGCAGTACTTC.

The chain joins TRBV7-9 to TRBJ1-3; 7 bases are a match to TRBD1. The V segment lost 5 bases and the J segment 0 bases; nucleotides outside the gene matches: 16. In germline, CDR1 is SEHNR, CDR2 FQNEAQ (reference sequence). This CDR3 contains 19 residues. Here the CDR3 reads CASSPVPGQPTFSGNTIYF. The CDR3 coding sequence is TGTGCCAGCAGCCCGGTCCCGGGACAGCCTACATTCTCTGGAAACACCATATATTTT. The complete variable domain, with remaining parts taken from reference TRBV7-9 and TRBJ1-3, reads DTGVSQNPRHKITKRGQNVTFRCDPISEHNRLYWYRQTLGQGPEFLTYFQNEAQLEKSRLLSDRFSAERPKGSFSTLEIQRTEQGDSAMYLCASSPVPGQPTFSGNTIYFGEGSWLTVV.

The rearrangement uses TRBV9 and TRBJ2-1; 8 positions agree with TRBD1. The CDR3 extends over 15 amino acids. After removal of 0 bases from V and 5 bases from J, the junction contained 4 bases not matched to a gene. In germline, CDR1 is SGDLS, CDR2 YYNGEE. CDR3 sequence (DNA): TGTGCCAGCAGCGTAGTTCAGGGGGCGGACAATGAGCAGTTCTTC. This codes for CASSVVQGADNEQFF.

This clone was seen only a few times. The genes are TRBV30 and TRBJ1-6; 11 positions agree with TRBD1. Per the germline V gene, CDR1 is GTSNPN and CDR2 is SVGIG (reference sequence). This CDR3 is built from 14 residues. Trimming removed 5 bases from V and 8 bases from J; junction bases left unmatched: 5. The CDR3: CAWPRDRGDSPLHF. In nucleotides, the CDR3 is TGTGCCTGGCCCCGGGACAGGGGGGATTCACCCCTCCACTTT.

The chain joins TRBV7-8 to TRBJ2-7, with 11 bases fitting TRBD1. CDR1 is SGHVS, CDR2 FQNEAQ, per germline. Trimming at V came to 6 bases and at J to 5 bases, leaving 6 bases not matched to a gene. This CDR3 is built from 14 residues. DNA for the CDR3: TGTGCCAGCAGACCCGGGACAGGGGGGCACGAGCAGTACTTC. As protein: CASRPGTGGHEQYF.

This sequence joins TRBV7-2 and TRBJ1-3, with 9 bases that match TRBD1. This CDR3 region has 14 residues. Germline trimming cut 5 bases from V and 3 bases from J; bases unmatched to any gene: 2. The germline V gene has CDR1 SGHTA and CDR2 FQGNSA. The CDR3 region has the DNA TGTGCCAGCAGCGGGACAGGGAGTGGAAACACCATATATTTT. This encodes CASSGTGSGNTIYF. The full variable domain, its missing parts supplied by reference TRBV7-2 and TRBJ1-3, is GAGVSQSPSNKVTEKGKDVELRCDPISGHTALYWYRQSLGQGLEFLIYFQGNSAPDKSGLPSDRFSAERTGGSVSTLTIQRTQQEDSAVYLCASSGTGSGNTIYFGEGSWLTVV.

This chain links TRBV2 with TRBJ1-1; 8 positions match TRBD1. Germline CDR1 SNHLY, CDR2 FYNNEI. The CDR3 is 11 amino acids. V dropped 8 bases and J dropped 8; count of bases not matched to a gene: 4. The CDR3 loop reads CASAGGGEAFF. The DNA of the CDR3 is TGTGCCAGCGCAGGGGGCGGAGAAGCTTTCTTT. Full variable domain (remainder filled in from reference TRBV2 and TRBJ1-1): EPEVTQTPSHQVTQMGQEVILRCVPISNHLYFYWYRQILGQKVEFLVSFYNNEISEKSEIFDDQFSVERPDGSNFTLKIRSTKLEDSAMYFCASAGGGEAFFGQGTRLTVV.

This rearrangement joins TRBV14 to TRBJ1-6, with 7 bases matching TRBD1. V gave up 4 bases and J gave up 3 bases; unmatched junction bases: 6. CDR3 length: 16 amino acids. From germline, CDR1 is SGHDN and CDR2 FVKESK. The CDR3 spells CASSLGQFNYNSPLHF. The CDR3 DNA sequence: TGTGCCAGCAGCCTGGGACAGTTCAACTATAATTCACCCCTCCACTTT.

This clone has at least ten counts. CDR3 sequence: CASSETSGRGSTEAFF. DNA of the CDR3: TGCGCCAGCAGTGAAACGTCGGGGAGGGGAAGCACTGAAGCTTTCTTT. This chain connects TRBV10-1 to TRBJ1-1, with D maybe TRBD1 (5 bases). Germline lookup yields CDR1 WNHNN and CDR2 SYGVQD (reference sequence). The CDR3 runs 16 residues. V lost 3 bases to trimming and J lost 4 bases, with 18 bases between them.

This chain uses TRBV6-5 with TRBJ2-3; TRBD2 agrees at 9 bases. The CDR3 totals 16 residues. J lost 4 bases, V lost 0 bases, and 5 bases had no gene match. Per the germline V gene, CDR1 is MNHEY and CDR2 is SVGAGI. The CDR3 DNA is TGTGCCAGCAGTTACTCGATGGGCGGGGGGGCAGATACGCAGTATTTT. This codes for CASSYSMGGGADTQYF.

The rearrangement uses TRBV7-9 and TRBJ2-7; a weak D match, TRBD2 (6 bases). Germline lookup yields CDR1 SEHNR and CDR2 FQNEAQ (reference sequence). V lost 5 bases, J lost 4 bases, and 12 bases lay in between. There are 13 residues in the CDR3. CDR3 in amino acids: CASSARELYEQYF. CDR3 nucleotides: TGTGCCAGCAGCGCCCGGGAGCTTTACGAGCAGTACTTC.

V and J are TRBV19 and TRBJ2-1; D perhaps matches TRBD1 (6 bases). Germline loops: CDR1 LNHDA, CDR2 SQIVND (reference sequence). The V gene lost 0 bases and the J gene lost 5 bases, with 11 bases spanning the gap. CDR3 length: 15 residues. The CDR3 bases are TGTGCCAGTAGTATAGACAGGGGTGGACACAATGAGCAGTTCTTC. Translated: CASSIDRGGHNEQFF.

The chain links TRBV5-1 to TRBJ1-3; TRBD1 agrees at 8 bases. Trimming cost V 3 bases and J 2 bases; bases outside gene matches: 7. CDR3 length: 16 amino acids. CDR1 is SGHRS, CDR2 YFSETQ, per germline. Here the CDR3 reads CASSYGTGVTGNTIYF. The CDR3 nucleotides are TGCGCCAGCAGCTACGGGACAGGAGTTACTGGAAACACCATATATTTT.